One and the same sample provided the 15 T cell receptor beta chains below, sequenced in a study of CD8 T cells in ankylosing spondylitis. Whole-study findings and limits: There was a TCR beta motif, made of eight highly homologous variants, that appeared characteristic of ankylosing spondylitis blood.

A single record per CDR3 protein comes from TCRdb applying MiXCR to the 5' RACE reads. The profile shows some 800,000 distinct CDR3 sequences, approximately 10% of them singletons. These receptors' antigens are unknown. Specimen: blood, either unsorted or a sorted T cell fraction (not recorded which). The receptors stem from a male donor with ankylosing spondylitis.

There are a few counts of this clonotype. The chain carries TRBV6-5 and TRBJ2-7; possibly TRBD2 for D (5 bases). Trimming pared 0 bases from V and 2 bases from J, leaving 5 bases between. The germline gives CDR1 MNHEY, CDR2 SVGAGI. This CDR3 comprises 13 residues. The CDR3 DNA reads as TGTGCCAGCAGTTACTCGGGAGCCTACGAGCAGTACTTC. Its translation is CASSYSGAYEQYF.

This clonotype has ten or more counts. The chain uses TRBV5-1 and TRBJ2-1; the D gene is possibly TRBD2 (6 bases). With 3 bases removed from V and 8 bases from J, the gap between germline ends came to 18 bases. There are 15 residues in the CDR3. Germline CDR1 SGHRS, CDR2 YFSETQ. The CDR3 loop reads CASSSVGFGEDEQFF. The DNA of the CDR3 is TGCGCCAGCAGCTCCGTAGGTTTCGGGGAGGATGAGCAGTTCTTC.

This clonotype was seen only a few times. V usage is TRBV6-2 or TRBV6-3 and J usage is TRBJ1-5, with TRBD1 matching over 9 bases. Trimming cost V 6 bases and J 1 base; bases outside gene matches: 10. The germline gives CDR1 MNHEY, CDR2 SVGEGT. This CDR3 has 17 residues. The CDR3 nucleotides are TGTGCCAGCAGCCCCCGGGACAGGGTATGGAGCAATCAGCCCCAGCATTTT. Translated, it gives CASSPRDRVWSNQPQHF.

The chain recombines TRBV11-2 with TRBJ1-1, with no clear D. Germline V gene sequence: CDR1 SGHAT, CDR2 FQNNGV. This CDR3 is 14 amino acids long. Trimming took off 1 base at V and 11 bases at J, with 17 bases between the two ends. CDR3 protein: CASSLVWLNSVAFF. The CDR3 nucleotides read TGTGCCAGCAGCTTAGTCTGGTTGAACAGTGTGGCTTTCTTT.

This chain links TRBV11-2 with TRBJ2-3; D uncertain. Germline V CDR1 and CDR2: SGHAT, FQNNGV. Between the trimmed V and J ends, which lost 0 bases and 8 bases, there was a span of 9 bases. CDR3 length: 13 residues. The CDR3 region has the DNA TGTGCCAGCAGCTTAGATACATTGGTTACGCAGTATTTT. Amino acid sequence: CASSLDTLVTQYF.

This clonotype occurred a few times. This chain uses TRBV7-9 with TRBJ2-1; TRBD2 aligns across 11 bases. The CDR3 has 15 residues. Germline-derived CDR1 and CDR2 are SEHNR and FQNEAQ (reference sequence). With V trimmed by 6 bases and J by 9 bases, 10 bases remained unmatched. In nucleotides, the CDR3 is TGTGCCAGCAGTCCCAGTCTAGCGGGGGGCCCTGAGCAGTTCTTC. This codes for CASSPSLAGGPEQFF.

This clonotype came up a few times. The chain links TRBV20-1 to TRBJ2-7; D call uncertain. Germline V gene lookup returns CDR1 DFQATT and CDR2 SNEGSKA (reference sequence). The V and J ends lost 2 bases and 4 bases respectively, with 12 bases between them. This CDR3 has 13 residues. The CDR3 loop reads CSARSGFGYEQYF. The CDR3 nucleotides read TGCAGTGCTAGATCTGGATTTGGGTACGAGCAGTACTTC.

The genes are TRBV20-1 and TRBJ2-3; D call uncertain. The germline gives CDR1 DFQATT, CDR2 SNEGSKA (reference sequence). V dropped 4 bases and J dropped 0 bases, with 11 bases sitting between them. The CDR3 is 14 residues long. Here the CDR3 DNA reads TGCAGTGCTAAGCGTAGAAGGAGCACAGATACGCAGTATTTT. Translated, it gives CSAKRRRSTDTQYF.

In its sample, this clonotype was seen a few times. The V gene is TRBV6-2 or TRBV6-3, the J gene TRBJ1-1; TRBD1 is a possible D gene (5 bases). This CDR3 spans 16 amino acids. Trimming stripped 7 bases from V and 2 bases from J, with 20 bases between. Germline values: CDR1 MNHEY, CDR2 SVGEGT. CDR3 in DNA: TGTGCCAGCAATACAGCCCCGGGACGGCTCAACACTGAAGCTTTCTTT. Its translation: CASNTAPGRLNTEAFF.

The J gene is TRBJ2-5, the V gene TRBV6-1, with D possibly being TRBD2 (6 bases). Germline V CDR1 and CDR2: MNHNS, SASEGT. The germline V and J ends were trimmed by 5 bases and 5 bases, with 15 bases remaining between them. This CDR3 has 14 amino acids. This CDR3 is CASSKLGGGETQYF. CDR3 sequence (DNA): TGTGCCAGCAGTAAACTAGGAGGAGGGGAGACCCAGTACTTC.

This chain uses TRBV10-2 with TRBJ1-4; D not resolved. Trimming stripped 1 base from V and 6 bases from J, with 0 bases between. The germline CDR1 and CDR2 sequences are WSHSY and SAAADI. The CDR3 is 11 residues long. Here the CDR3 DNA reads TGCGCCAGCAGTGAGTATGAAAAACTGTTTTTT. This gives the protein CASSEYEKLFF.

CDR3 region: CASRRLAEYNEQFF. The CDR3 DNA follows: TGTGCCAGTAGGCGACTAGCGGAATACAATGAGCAGTTCTTC. V and J are TRBV19 and TRBJ2-1, with 9 nucleotides matching TRBD2. V dropped 6 bases and J dropped 4; count of bases not matched to a gene: 4. This CDR3 has 14 residues. In germline, CDR1 is LNHDA, CDR2 SQIVND (reference sequence).

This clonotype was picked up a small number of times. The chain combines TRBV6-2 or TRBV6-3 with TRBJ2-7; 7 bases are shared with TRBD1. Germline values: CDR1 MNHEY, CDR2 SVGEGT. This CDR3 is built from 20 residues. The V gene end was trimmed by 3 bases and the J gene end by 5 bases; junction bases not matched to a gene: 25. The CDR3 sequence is CASSYRLRQGGPLSRNEQYF. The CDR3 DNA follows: TGTGCCAGCAGTTATCGTTTGAGACAGGGCGGGCCCCTCAGCCGGAACGAGCAGTACTTC.

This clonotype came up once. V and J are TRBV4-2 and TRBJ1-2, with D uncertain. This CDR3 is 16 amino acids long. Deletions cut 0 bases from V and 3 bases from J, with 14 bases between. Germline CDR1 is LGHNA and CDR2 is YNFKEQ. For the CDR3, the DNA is TGTGCCAGCAGCCAAGATCAAAGCCGACTCGACTATGGCTACACCTTC. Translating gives CASSQDQSRLDYGYTF.

The CDR3: CSARPPRQGSDTQYF. The CDR3 region has the DNA TGCAGTGCTAGACCCCCCCGGCAGGGGTCAGATACGCAGTATTTT. The gene calls are TRBV20-1 and TRBJ2-3; TRBD1 is a possible D gene (6 bases). Trimming stripped 2 bases from V and 4 bases from J, with 16 bases between. CDR3 size: 15 residues. CDR1 is DFQATT and CDR2 is SNEGSKA in the germline V gene (reference sequence).